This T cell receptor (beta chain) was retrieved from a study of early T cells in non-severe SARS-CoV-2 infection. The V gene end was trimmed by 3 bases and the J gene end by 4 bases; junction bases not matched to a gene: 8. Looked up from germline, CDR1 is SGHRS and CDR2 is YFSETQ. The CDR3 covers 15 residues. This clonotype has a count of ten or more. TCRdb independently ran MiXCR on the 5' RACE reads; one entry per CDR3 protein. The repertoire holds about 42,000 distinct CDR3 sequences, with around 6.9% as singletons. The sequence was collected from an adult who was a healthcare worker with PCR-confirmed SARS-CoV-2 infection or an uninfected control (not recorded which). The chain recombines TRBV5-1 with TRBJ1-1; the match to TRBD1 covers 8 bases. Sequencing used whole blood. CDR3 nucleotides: TGCGCCAGCAGCTCAATTCAGGGGGCGATCACTGAAGCTTTCTTT. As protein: CASSSIQGAITEAFF.